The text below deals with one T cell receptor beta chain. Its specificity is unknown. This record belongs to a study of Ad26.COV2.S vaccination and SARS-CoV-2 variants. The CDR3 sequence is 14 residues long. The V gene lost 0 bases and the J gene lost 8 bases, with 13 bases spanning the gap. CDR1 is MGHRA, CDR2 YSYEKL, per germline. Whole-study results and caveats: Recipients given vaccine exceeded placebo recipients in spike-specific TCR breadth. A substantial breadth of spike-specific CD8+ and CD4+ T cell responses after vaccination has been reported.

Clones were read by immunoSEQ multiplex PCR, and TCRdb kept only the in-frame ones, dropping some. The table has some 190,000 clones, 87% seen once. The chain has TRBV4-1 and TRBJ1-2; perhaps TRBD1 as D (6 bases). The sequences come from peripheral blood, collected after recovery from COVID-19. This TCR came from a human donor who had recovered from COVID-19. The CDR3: CASSQDPQGTGYTF. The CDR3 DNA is TGCGCCAGCAGCCAAGATCCCCAGGGGACGGGCTACACCTTC.